Listed below are T cell receptor beta chains from one sample, sequenced in a study of blood T cell repertoires in COVID-19. This table comes from immunoSEQ multiplex PCR, and its TCRdb copy is limited to in-frame clones, with some not included. The sample carries 250,000 to 300,000 clones, 88% recorded once. What was sequenced was peripheral blood. The receptor source for this set is a woman aged 30 to 39 with COVID-19, enrolled during active disease. CDR3s include the opening cysteine and the closing phenylalanine or tryptophan. D genes are given only for firm matches. The listing skips clone size in some rows; elsewhere it reads once, few, many or a size class.

V gene	J gene	D gene	clone size	CDR3 protein	CDR3 DNA
TRBV5-4	TRBJ1-3	TRBD1	NA	CASNLGGGSGNTIYF	TGTGCCAGCAACCTTGGAGGGGGCTCCGGAAACACCATATATTTT
TRBV5-1	TRBJ2-2	TRBD1	NA	CASSSTGGRTGELFF	TGCGCCAGCAGCTCCACAGGGGGGAGAACCGGGGAGCTGTTTTTT
TRBV9	TRBJ1-2	NA	NA	CASSVSRGGASNYGYTF	TGTGCCAGCAGCGTATCGCGAGGAGGGGCTTCTAACTATGGCTACACCTTC
TRBV5-1	TRBJ2-7	NA	NA	CASSFIRGINYEQYF	TGCGCCAGCAGCTTCATCAGGGGTATTAACTACGAGCAGTACTTC
TRBV7-3	TRBJ2-1	TRBD2	NA	CASSMTSAYNEQFF	TGTGCCAGCAGCATGACTAGCGCCTACAATGAGCAGTTCTTC
TRBV25-1	TRBJ1-2	NA	NA	CASSDSGDNYGYTF	TGTGCCAGCAGTGATTCAGGGGATAACTATGGCTACACCTTC
TRBV5-6	TRBJ2-5	TRBD2	NA	CASSQTLAGGPSQETQYF	TGTGCCAGCAGCCAGACTCTAGCGGGAGGGCCGTCCCAAGAGACCCAGTACTTC
TRBV5-1	TRBJ2-4	TRBD2	NA	CASSPLWTSGKAKNIQYF	TGCGCCAGCAGCCCTCTTTGGACTAGCGGGAAGGCCAAAAACATTCAGTACTTC
TRBV18	TRBJ2-5	NA	NA	CASSLPLRRETQYF	TGTGCCAGCTCACTCCCCCTAAGGAGAGAGACCCAGTACTTC
TRBV5-1	TRBJ2-1	TRBD2	NA	CASSPRVAGGYNEQFF	TGCGCCAGCAGCCCCCGGGTAGCGGGGGGATACAATGAGCAGTTCTTC
TRBV5-1	TRBJ2-5	NA	NA	CASSSSETQYF	TGCGCCAGCAGCTCCTCGGAGACCCAGTACTTC
TRBV10-3	TRBJ1-3	NA	NA	CAIIREDFSGNTIYF	TGTGCCATCATTAGAGAGGACTTCTCTGGAAACACCATATATTTT
TRBV24-1	TRBJ2-1	TRBD2	NA	CATSDLNSAGDEQFF	TGTGCCACCAGTGATTTGAATTCGGCGGGAGATGAGCAGTTCTTC
TRBV10-3	TRBJ1-1	NA	NA	CAISELPQGVRTEAFF	TGTGCCATCAGTGAGCTACCGCAGGGCGTCCGGACTGAAGCTTTCTTT
TRBV4-1	TRBJ2-7	TRBD2	NA	CASSHPGGYEQYF	TGCGCCAGCAGCCACCCGGGAGGTTACGAGCAGTACTTC
TRBV12-3/TRBV12-4	TRBJ2-6	NA	NA	CASSFMGANVLTF	TGTGCCAGCAGTTTCATGGGGGCCAACGTCCTGACTTTC
TRBV2	TRBJ2-3	TRBD1	NA	CASSPGTARTDTQYF	TGTGCCAGCAGCCCCGGGACAGCCCGCACAGATACGCAGTATTTT
TRBV13	TRBJ2-2	TRBD1	once	CASSPQGAVNTGELFF	TGTGCCAGCAGCCCCCAGGGGGCGGTGAACACCGGGGAGCTGTTTTTT
TRBV5-4	TRBJ2-3	NA	NA	CASSFQLIDTQYF	TGTGCCAGCAGCTTCCAACTGATAGATACGCAGTATTTT
TRBV5-1	TRBJ2-7	TRBD2	NA	CASSKTSGREYEQYF	TGCGCCAGCAGCAAAACTAGCGGGAGAGAATACGAGCAGTACTTC
TRBV7-8	TRBJ2-2	NA	NA	CASQTNRNTGELFF	TGTGCCAGCCAAACTAATAGAAACACCGGGGAGCTGTTTTTT
TRBV28	TRBJ1-1	NA	NA	CASSLGLDTEAFF	TGTGCCAGCAGTTTAGGACTGGACACTGAAGCTTTCTTT
TRBV6-5	TRBJ1-5	NA	NA	CASADQSRFNQPQHF	TGTGCCAGCGCCGACCAATCGCGGTTCAATCAGCCCCAGCATTTT
TRBV28	TRBJ2-7	NA	few	CASSFRYEQYF	TGTGCCAGCAGTTTCAGGTACGAGCAGTACTTC
TRBV12-3/TRBV12-4	TRBJ1-1	NA	NA	CASSVQYTEAFF	TGTGCCAGCAGTGTACAATACACTGAAGCTTTCTTT
TRBV19	TRBJ1-1	NA	NA	CASSMRETTEAFF	TGTGCCAGTAGTATGAGGGAAACCACTGAAGCTTTCTTT
TRBV7-2	TRBJ2-3	TRBD2	NA	CASSLGGGGTDTQYF	TGTGCCAGCAGCTTAGGGGGGGGTGGCACAGATACGCAGTATTTT
TRBV4-3	TRBJ1-4	NA	NA	CASSQGSGDDEKLFF	TGCGCCAGCAGCCAAGGTTCGGGAGACGATGAAAAACTGTTTTTT
TRBV4-1	TRBJ2-7	NA	NA	CASSQGRGMYEQYF	TGCGCCAGCAGCCAAGGACGCGGCATGTACGAGCAGTACTTC
TRBV27	TRBJ2-5	TRBD2	few	CASSSGTSGLQETQYF	TGTGCCAGCAGTTCCGGGACTAGCGGCCTGCAAGAGACCCAGTACTTC
TRBV27	TRBJ2-3	TRBD2	NA	CASSSNGLVPDTQYF	TGTGCCAGCAGTTCGAACGGACTAGTTCCGGATACGCAGTATTTT
TRBV3-1/TRBV3-2	TRBJ1-1	NA	NA	CASSQTDNTEAFF	TGTGCCAGCAGCCAAACAGACAACACTGAAGCTTTCTTT
TRBV5-1	TRBJ2-3	TRBD2	NA	CASSFREGLRGTQYF	TGCGCCAGCAGCTTTCGGGAGGGCCTTAGAGGTACGCAGTATTTT
TRBV7-3	TRBJ2-5	NA	NA	CASSPSGAQETQYF	TGTGCCAGCAGCCCCAGTGGGGCTCAAGAGACCCAGTACTTC
TRBV7-2	TRBJ1-2	NA	NA	CASSLDPRQVGGYTF	TGTGCCAGCAGCTTAGATCCCCGGCAGGTTGGGGGCTACACCTTC
TRBV21-1	TRBJ2-1	NA	NA	CASSKGAGGPEDNEQFF	TGTGCCAGCAGCAAAGGAGCGGGAGGGCCCGAGGACAATGAGCAGTTCTTC
TRBV27	TRBJ1-6	NA	NA	CASSTLYRGPGNSPLHF	TGTGCCAGCAGTACCCTATACCGGGGTCCGGGCAATTCACCCCTCCACTTT
TRBV30	TRBJ1-5	NA	NA	CAWSEGGESQPQHF	TGTGCCTGGAGTGAGGGGGGGGAAAGTCAGCCCCAGCATTTT
TRBV11-2	TRBJ2-2	NA	NA	CASSWGLWGQNTGELFF	TGTGCCAGCAGCTGGGGGCTTTGGGGACAGAACACCGGGGAGCTGTTTTTT
TRBV6-5	TRBJ2-7	TRBD1	NA	CASIQGVLSEQYF	TGTGCCAGCATACAGGGGGTGTTAAGCGAGCAGTACTTC